This T cell receptor beta chain is from a study of response to subunit inactivated influenza vaccine. Study-level results: Authors proposed each seasonal influenza vaccination draws in few new T cells.

In the case of this clonotype: Its target is not known.

V shed 5 bases and J 5 bases; nucleotides not matched to a gene: 9. Germline lookup yields CDR1 MNHEY and CDR2 SMNVEV (reference sequence). The CDR3 sequence is 14 residues long. TCRdb recomputed calls from the RT-PCR reads with MiXCR, one row per CDR3 protein. This sample has fewer than 800,000 distinct CDR3 sequences; around 16% occur once, and the top ten carry around 10%. The starting material was PBMCs from blood, obtained 11 to 12 days after vaccination. This sequence originates from a man aged 45-65 years who received an inactivated influenza vaccine. The V gene is TRBV27, the J gene TRBJ2-7; 7 bases match TRBD1. Written as DNA, the CDR3 is TGTGCCAGCAGTCCTATGGGACAGCCGGACGAGCAGTACTTC. It yields the protein CASSPMGQPDEQYF.